This T cell receptor beta chain is from a study of blood T cells in healthy people across ages. A minimum of 6 million PBMCs was isolated per sample. A note on this clonotype: Its antigen is as yet unknown.

Through a sample-barcoded 5' primer and a J-beta primer mix, a second PCR was run for 7 to 11 cycles. Carrying 12 random nucleotides, a template-switch adaptor labeled each individual cDNA molecule. One entry per CDR3 protein, called by TCRdb with MiXCR from the 5' RACE reads. Among fewer than 1 million distinct CDR3 sequences listed, 44% were seen once. Regarding the study as a whole: Unsorted PBMCs ruled out conclusive naive versus antigen-experienced comparison.

CDR1 is MNHEY and CDR2 is SVGEGT in the germline V gene. The junction had 2 bases not matched to a gene; V was cut back by 0 bases and J by 6 bases. The CDR3 length is 16 residues. Sequencing was carried out using blood. This rearrangement joins TRBV6-2 or TRBV6-3 to TRBJ2-1, with TRBD2 identical over 13 bases. This TCR was recovered from a man between 60 and 70 years old in good health. This CDR3 is CASSYSTSGGANEQFF. The CDR3 nucleotides are TGTGCCAGCAGTTACTCTACTAGCGGGGGGGCCAATGAGCAGTTCTTC.